A selection of T cell receptor beta chains follows, all from one sample in a study of CD8 T cells in ankylosing spondylitis. Each CDR3 protein gets one entry after TCRdb re-called the 5' RACE reads with MiXCR. This sample has about 750,000 distinct CDR3 sequences; roughly 20% occur once, and the top ten carry 15% to 20%. Sequencing was carried out using blood, either unsorted or a sorted T cell fraction (not recorded which). These receptors all come from a male donor with ankylosing spondylitis. CDR3s include the opening cysteine and the closing phenylalanine or tryptophan. Rows may omit the clone size; those that give it use once, few, many or a size class.

cdr3_aa clone_size j_call v_call
CSVEDWAGTYGYTF few TRBJ1-2 TRBV29-1
CASSPDRTPYEQYF many TRBJ2-7 TRBV12-3/TRBV12-4
CASSPLQRADTQYF . TRBJ2-3 TRBV18
CASHPGTSGTDTQYF once TRBJ2-3 TRBV10-3
CSASINTEAFF . TRBJ1-1 TRBV29-1
CASSFGAGGTDTQYF . TRBJ2-3 TRBV5-6
CASSHGVQGEPYEQYF . TRBJ2-7 TRBV5-1
CASSFLAESYEQYF . TRBJ2-7 TRBV27
CASSLGWASNQPQHF . TRBJ1-5 TRBV19
CSGGDSSGYGYTF many TRBJ1-2 TRBV29-1
CASIPSSGAGTNTGELFF . TRBJ2-2 TRBV2
CASSFRGGMNTEAFF . TRBJ1-1 TRBV7-9
CASSSLPLTGVYGYTF . TRBJ1-2 TRBV25-1
CASSFSGVDAGELFF . TRBJ2-2 TRBV6-5